Presented here are 9 T cell receptor beta chains from one specimen sequenced in a study of breast tumors, draining lymph nodes, adjacent tissues. Each CDR3 protein is one row after TCRdb ran MiXCR on the multiplex PCR reads. The repertoire holds roughly 220,000 distinct CDR3 sequences, 30% to 35% seen once, with 3.6% in the top ten. The lymph nodes were axillary draining lymph nodes from breast cancer patients. Sequenced: axillary lymph node tissue. The source of these receptors is a female donor with breast cancer. Some clones in this sample may be carry-over from other donors' samples.

The chain couples TRBV11-3 to TRBJ2-2, with D unresolved. Trimming removed 3 bases at V and 1 base at J, with 6 bases between. Germline V gene lookup returns CDR1 SGHNT and CDR2 YENEEA. The CDR3 is 14 amino acids. CDR3 in DNA: TGTGCCAGCAGCTTTTACGAGAACACCGGGGAGCTGTTTTTT. It translates to CASSFYENTGELFF.

Many counts were recorded for this clonotype. The V gene is TRBV7-8, the J gene TRBJ1-3, with D uncertain. The CDR3 loop spans 16 amino acids. V lost 3 bases, J lost 3 bases, and 15 bases lay in between. CDR1 is SGHVS and CDR2 is FQNEAQ in the germline V gene. This CDR3 reads CASSLPARFRGNTIYF. The CDR3, as DNA: TGTGCCAGCAGCTTGCCCGCCAGATTCCGTGGAAACACCATATATTTT.

In its sample, this clonotype was seen a few times. This chain uses TRBV5-4 with TRBJ2-2, with TRBD1 identical over 7 bases. Germline V CDR1 and CDR2: SGHNT, YYREEE (reference sequence). V lost 4 bases and J lost 5; bases outside the gene matches: 8. The CDR3 spans 15 residues. Here the CDR3 reads CASSPDRWGTGELFF. CDR3 DNA sequence: TGTGCCAGCAGCCCGGACAGGTGGGGGACCGGGGAGCTGTTTTTT.

In the case of this clonotype: At one end the junction does not follow the germline gene, possibly because of a read error. The V gene is TRBV7-6, the J gene TRBJ1-2; D remains unclear. The CDR3 extends over 15 amino acids. Germline lookup yields CDR1 SGHVS and CDR2 FNYEAQ. CDR3 in amino acids: CASSEEATSDYGYPF. CDR3 bases: TGTGCCAGCAGTGAGGAGGCCACCTCGGACTATGGCTACCCCTTC.

About this clonotype itself: A much larger clone lies one base from this, so it may be a read error. This rearrangement joins TRBV11-2 to TRBJ2-2, with 8 bases that match TRBD1. Unmatched junction bases numbered 8, after V lost 4 bases and J lost 4 bases. The CDR3 loop spans 16 amino acids. Germline-derived CDR1 and CDR2 are SGHAT and FQNNGV. The CDR3: CASSYDRGAVTGELFF. The CDR3 DNA is TGTGCCAGCAGCTACGACAGGGGAGCAGTCACCGGGGAGCTGTTTTTT.

Judged by abundance, this clonotype is medium-sized (0.01 to 0.1%). This rearrangement joins TRBV20-1 to TRBJ1-5; D remains unclear. The CDR3 is made up of 14 amino acids. The V end lost 1 base, the J end lost 0 bases, and 7 bases lay between the germline ends. From germline, CDR1 is DFQATT and CDR2 SNEGSKA (reference sequence). DNA of the CDR3: TGCAGTGCTAGAGTGGGCATTAGCAATCAGCCCCAGCATTTT. Translation gives CSARVGISNQPQHF.

This clonotype has at least ten counts. V usage is TRBV7-3 and J usage is TRBJ1-2; a weak D match, TRBD1 (6 bases). Trimming took off 3 bases at V and 8 bases at J, with 19 bases between the two ends. Germline V gives CDR1 SGHTA, CDR2 FQGTGA. There are 15 residues in the CDR3. The CDR3 DNA sequence: TGTGCCAGCAGCTTGGTCTCCGGGACATTGGAAGGCTACACCTTC. This translates into CASSLVSGTLEGYTF.

V usage is TRBV7-2 and J usage is TRBJ2-5; D is perhaps TRBD1 (5 bases). From germline, CDR1 is SGHTA and CDR2 FQGNSA. The CDR3 length is 15 residues. Deletions cut 2 bases from V and 2 bases from J, with 12 bases between. CDR3: CASSLILQEQETQYF. In DNA, the CDR3 is TGTGCCAGCAGCTTAATTCTACAGGAACAAGAGACCCAGTACTTC.

This clonotype was counted at least ten times. The V and J genes are TRBV20-1 and TRBJ1-4, with 7 positions matching TRBD1. The CDR3 consists of 14 residues. Germline CDR1 is DFQATT and CDR2 is SNEGSKA (reference sequence). The junction had 6 bases not matched to a gene; V was cut back by 2 bases and J by 6 bases. CDR3 coding DNA: TGCAGTGCTAGACCCTGGGACAGTGATGAAAAACTGTTTTTT. This codes for CSARPWDSDEKLFF.